Sequencing of this T cell receptor (beta chain) was carried out in a study of cytomegalovirus exposure and HLA in healthy donors. This table comes from immunoSEQ multiplex PCR, and its TCRdb copy is limited to in-frame clones, with some not included. The sample consists of 150,000 to 200,000 clones, about 90% of them appearing once. This CDR3 is 16 amino acids long. CDR1 SGHTA and CDR2 FQGNSA come from the germline V gene. Trimming cost V 5 bases and J 0 bases, with 14 bases left between them. Study-level points and caveats: Many donors shared some public TCRs, even though most TCR sequences were rare. With high specificity and sensitivity, the classifier reportedly diagnosed cytomegalovirus status.

With regard to this clone: The target antigen is unknown.

Sequencing input: PBMCs. This clonotype was obtained from a woman younger than 35 in good health and CMV-seropositive. The chain carries TRBV7-2 and TRBJ1-3; no firm D call. CDR3 bases: TGTGCCAGCAGCCACGGCCCGACTTCCTCTGGAAACACCATATATTTT. This codes for CASSHGPTSSGNTIYF. The complete variable domain, with remaining parts taken from reference TRBV7-2 and TRBJ1-3, reads GAGVSQSPSNKVTEKGKDVELRCDPISGHTALYWYRQSLGQGLEFLIYFQGNSAPDKSGLPSDRFSAERTGGSVSTLTIQRTQQEDSAVYLCASSHGPTSSGNTIYFGEGSWLTVV.